The present T cell receptor (beta chain) was sequenced within a study of cytomegalovirus exposure and HLA in healthy donors. With V trimmed by 4 bases and J by 1 base, 7 bases remained unmatched. Germline V gives CDR1 MGHRA, CDR2 YSYEKL. The CDR3 runs to 16 residues. Study-level findings and limits: Solely CMV serostatus was available to characterize immune exposure. Other equally common chains were less clonally expanded than HLA-associated TCR beta chains, a later analysis showed.

The study ran its PCR with 60 Vbeta and 13 Jbeta primers. Source study methods: The count from a later analysis was roughly 80 million unique TCR beta chains, some 10 million of them shared. The table came from immunoSEQ multiplex PCR; TCRdb's copy has only in-frame clones and leaves some out. V and J calls and clone size come straight from that table; D and trimming were deduced from the DNA. The data contain more than 85,000 clones, just under 70% of them singletons. In its sample, this clone was seen once. Its antigen is unknown. Source material: PBMCs. The TCR sequence derives from a woman aged 45 to 65 in good health and CMV-seropositive. The V call is TRBV4-1, the J call TRBJ1-5; 7 positions agree with TRBD1. DNA of the CDR3: TGCGCCAGCAGCCGAGGGGGCACGGGAAGCAATCAGCCCCAGCATTTT. The encoded protein is CASSRGGTGSNQPQHF.